This TCR beta chain was sequenced during a study of cytomegalovirus exposure and HLA in healthy donors. Study-wide background: The 95 to 150 validation repertoires used a platform that matched the one used for the 600 to 700 first-cohort repertoires, as a later analysis reported. Notes on the study in general: In vitro testing confirmed three CMV-associated chains as specific for CMV antigens.

On this clone: Its specificity is not known.

The donors were members of the validation cohort, which comprised around 110 subjects and was separate from the first cohort of 666 subjects. Assay used: immunoSEQ multiplex PCR; TCRdb lists only in-frame clones, some missing. The data show some 350,000 clones, with approximately 86% seen just once and about 1.2% held by the top ten. The sample taken for sequencing was PBMCs. This receptor was identified in a young woman in good health and CMV-seropositive.

The CDR3 DNA is TGTGCCAGCAGCTTAACGCCTTCCGCCGGGGCCAACGTCCTGACTTTC. It codes for CASSLTPSAGANVLTF. The J gene is TRBJ2-6, the V gene TRBV7-3, with unresolved D. V was shortened by 0 bases and J by 4 bases, with 10 bases between the two germline ends. CDR1 SGHTA and CDR2 FQGTGA come from the germline V gene. This CDR3 has 16 amino acids.